Presented here are 23 T cell receptor beta chains from one specimen sequenced in a study of blood T cell repertoires in COVID-19. Clones were read by immunoSEQ multiplex PCR, and TCRdb kept only the in-frame ones, dropping some. The data contain 400,000 or so clones, 85% to 90% of them singletons. The material sequenced was peripheral blood. The receptors come from a man aged 18-30 years with COVID-19, enrolled during active disease.

This clone is a singleton in its sample. This chain connects TRBV25-1 to TRBJ2-5, with 9 bases identical to TRBD2. CDR1 and CDR2 (germline): MGHDK, SYGVNS. Trimming took 1 base from V and 2 from J; bases not matched to a gene: 5. The CDR3 runs to 16 residues. The CDR3 here is CASSEFLAGRQETQYF. The CDR3 DNA sequence: TGTGCCAGCAGTGAATTCCTAGCGGGGAGACAAGAGACCCAGTACTTC.

This chain uses TRBV27 with TRBJ2-1, with D uncertain. V lost 3 bases and J 7 bases, leaving 10 bases between the germline ends. The CDR3 length is 13 residues. Germline CDR1 is MNHEY and CDR2 is SMNVEV (reference sequence). This CDR3 reads CASSFGEPNEQFF. The CDR3 region has the DNA TGTGCCAGCAGTTTTGGAGAACCTAATGAGCAGTTCTTC.

V usage is TRBV19 and J usage is TRBJ2-1; tentatively, D is TRBD2 (6 bases). The germline V gene encodes CDR1 LNHDA and CDR2 SQIVND (reference sequence). The CDR3 covers 14 residues. Trimming took 3 bases from V and 7 from J, leaving 13 bases between them. This CDR3 reads CASSITGVANEQFF. The CDR3 DNA reads as TGTGCCAGTAGTATTACGGGAGTAGCAAATGAGCAGTTCTTC.

The J gene is TRBJ1-1, the V gene TRBV5-6; D not certain. The germline V gene has CDR1 SGHDT and CDR2 YYEEEE. CDR3 length: 15 residues. Deletions cut 3 bases from V and 1 base from J, with 13 bases between. CDR3 loop: CASSYSGRRNTEAFF. In DNA form, the CDR3 reads TGTGCCAGCAGCTACTCTGGGCGTAGGAACACTGAAGCTTTCTTT. Complete variable domain (other parts from reference TRBV5-6 and TRBJ1-1): DAGVTQSPTHLIKTRGQQVTLRCSPKSGHDTVSWYQQALGQGPQFIFQYYEEEERQRGNFPDRFSGHQFPNYSSELNVNALLLGDSALYLCASSYSGRRNTEAFFGQGTRLTVV.

The CDR3 loop is CASTTKSTRFANEQFF. For the CDR3, the DNA is TGTGCCAGCACCACCAAATCTACCCGGTTCGCCAATGAGCAGTTCTTC. This chain joins TRBV3-1 (or the pseudogene TRBV3-2) and TRBJ2-1, with D unresolved. Germline V gives CDR1 LGHDT, CDR2 YNNKEL (reference sequence). CDR3 length: 16 residues. V gave up 7 bases and J gave up 6 bases, with 22 bases separating them.

The rearrangement links TRBV7-9 to TRBJ1-3, with 8 bases matching TRBD1. The CDR3 spans 14 residues. Germline CDR1 is SEHNR and CDR2 is FQNEAQ (reference sequence). The J segment lost 3 bases and the V segment lost 4 bases, leaving 2 bases of the junction unmatched. CDR3 amino acids: CASSSDRGGNTIYF. DNA of the CDR3: TGTGCCAGCAGCTCCGACAGGGGTGGAAACACCATATATTTT.

The J gene is TRBJ2-3, the V gene TRBV11-3, with 7 bases identical to TRBD2. V trimming: 7 bases; J trimming: 2 bases; junction bases outside the gene matches: 9. Germline assignment: CDR1 SGHNT and CDR2 YENEEA. This CDR3 is built from 15 residues. The CDR3 sequence: CASTRLGTTTDTQYF. The CDR3 bases are TGTGCCAGCACCCGTTTAGGGACTACCACAGATACGCAGTATTTT.

This clone occurred a few times. V and J are TRBV12-3 or TRBV12-4 and TRBJ1-1, with D possibly TRBD1 on 5 matching bases. Trimming took 6 bases from V and 4 from J, leaving 12 bases between them. The CDR3 covers 13 residues. This CDR3 reads CASSRAGGTEAFF. The CDR3 nucleotides read TGTGCCAGCAGCCGCGCGGGGGGCACTGAAGCTTTCTTT.

This chain joins TRBV6-5 and TRBJ2-2; a weak D match, TRBD1 (6 bases). There are 14 residues in the CDR3. Trimming shortened V by 8 bases and J by 0 bases, and 10 bases separated the two germline ends. Germline assignment: CDR1 MNHEY and CDR2 SVGAGI. The CDR3 DNA sequence: TGTGCCAGCGTCGGGACACCGAACACCGGGGAGCTGTTTTTT. It is translated as CASVGTPNTGELFF.

This chain connects TRBV2 to TRBJ2-3; D unresolved. Germline V gene sequence: CDR1 SNHLY, CDR2 FYNNEI. Trimming pared 6 bases from V and 4 bases from J, leaving 8 bases between. This CDR3 region has 12 residues. The DNA for the CDR3 is TGTGCCAGCAGGTCTGAGCCAGATACGCAGTATTTT. Translated: CASRSEPDTQYF.

In its sample, this clone was seen once. The chain links TRBV3-1 (or the pseudogene TRBV3-2) to TRBJ1-1; perhaps TRBD1 as D (5 bases). Germline V lookup: CDR1 LGHDT, CDR2 YNNKEL (reference sequence). V lost 4 bases, J lost 4 bases, and 10 bases lay in between. This CDR3 contains 13 residues. CDR3: CASSPGGFTEAFF. The CDR3 coding sequence is TGTGCCAGCAGCCCCGGGGGGTTCACTGAAGCTTTCTTT.

The chain carries TRBV11-3 and TRBJ2-7; possible D gene TRBD2, 5 bases. Trimming left V 5 bases short and J 1 base short, with 12 bases between. The CDR3 extends over 14 amino acids. Germline values: CDR1 SGHNT, CDR2 YENEEA. CDR3 loop: CASSGKRSSYEQYF. The CDR3 DNA sequence: TGTGCCAGCAGCGGCAAGCGGAGTTCCTACGAGCAGTACTTC.

The genes are TRBV12-3 or TRBV12-4 and TRBJ1-1; 8 nucleotides match TRBD1. CDR3 size: 11 residues. Unmatched junction bases numbered 7, after V lost 5 bases and J lost 14 bases. The CDR3, as DNA: TGTGCCAGCAGTCCAGGACAGGGACGCTTCTTT. It codes for CASSPGQGRFF.

Only one count was recorded for this clone. The chain uses TRBV9 and TRBJ2-3; 13 bases are shared with TRBD2. CDR3 length: 18 amino acids. Germline-derived CDR1 and CDR2 are SGDLS and YYNGEE. The V segment lost 4 bases and the J segment 4 bases; nucleotides outside the gene matches: 12. CDR3 residues: CASSPLGLAGVEADTQYF. CDR3 DNA sequence: TGTGCCAGCAGCCCCCTAGGACTAGCGGGAGTCGAAGCAGATACGCAGTATTTT.

The rearrangement uses TRBV25-1 and TRBJ2-5; 9 positions agree with TRBD2. Per germline, CDR1 MGHDK and CDR2 SYGVNS. The CDR3 length is 15 residues. Losses at the gene ends were 5 bases for V and 5 bases for J; bases not matched to a gene: 9. This CDR3 reads CASSPAVAGAETQYF. The CDR3 nucleotides read TGTGCCAGCAGTCCAGCCGTAGCGGGAGCGGAGACCCAGTACTTC.

This clone was detected only a few times. The rearrangement uses TRBV30 and TRBJ1-1; maybe TRBD1 (6 bases). Trimming pared 4 bases from V and 0 bases from J, leaving 12 bases between. The length of the CDR3 is 14 residues. CDR1 and CDR2 (germline): GTSNPN, SVGIG (reference sequence). CDR3 DNA: TGTGCCTGGATTTTCAGGGGCCTGAACACTGAAGCTTTCTTT. Its translation is CAWIFRGLNTEAFF.

This rearrangement joins TRBV6-1 to TRBJ2-5; the match to TRBD2 covers 8 bases. The CDR3 has 17 residues. V lost 2 bases and J lost 4; bases outside the gene matches: 12. CDR1 and CDR2 (germline): MNHNS, SASEGT. The CDR3 nucleotides are TGTGCCAGCAGTGAACCGCCCAGCGGGAGTCTTGGAGAGACCCAGTACTTC. Translated: CASSEPPSGSLGETQYF.

The gene calls are TRBV18 and TRBJ2-2, with 8 bases lining up with TRBD2. This CDR3 comprises 17 residues. Germline V gene data show CDR1 as KGHSH and CDR2 as LQKENI. J gave up 2 bases and V 3 bases, and 8 bases lay outside the gene matches. For the CDR3, the DNA is TGTGCCAGCTCACCCCAACAGAGCGGGAGAAACACCGGGGAGCTGTTTTTT. Residues: CASSPQQSGRNTGELFF.

CDR3 nucleotides: TGTGCCATCAGTCCCGGGACTAGCGGGGCGACAGATACGCAGTATTTT. This translates into CAISPGTSGATDTQYF. V gene TRBV10-3 combines with J gene TRBJ2-3; 13 bases line up with TRBD2. CDR3 length: 16 amino acids. CDR1 ENHRY and CDR2 SYGVKD come from the germline V gene. Losses at the gene ends were 5 bases for V and 3 bases for J; bases not matched to a gene: 5.

The sample holds one count of this clone. The rearrangement joins TRBV5-5 to TRBJ1-1, with D unclear. The CDR3 extends over 14 amino acids. Germline CDR1 and CDR2: SGHKS and YYEKEE (reference sequence). The V end was cut by 3 bases, the J end by 1 base, with 10 bases between. The CDR3 DNA follows: TGTGCCAGCAGCTCTACCCTAGAGAACACTGAAGCTTTCTTT. Amino acid sequence: CASSSTLENTEAFF.

The rearrangement uses TRBV6-2 or TRBV6-3 and TRBJ2-7; D is undetermined. The CDR3 length is 12 residues. Germline V gene sequence: CDR1 MNHEY, CDR2 SVGEGT. V was pared by 5 bases and J by 2 bases, with 7 bases between. CDR3 amino acids: CASSRLPYEQYF. The CDR3 region has the DNA TGTGCCAGCAGTCGACTCCCCTACGAGCAGTACTTC.

The V gene is TRBV3-1 (or the pseudogene TRBV3-2), the J gene TRBJ2-1; the match to TRBD2 covers 15 bases. The CDR3 totals 20 residues. The germline V gene has CDR1 LGHDT and CDR2 YNNKEL (reference sequence). V dropped 3 bases and J dropped 2; count of bases not matched to a gene: 11. CDR3 sequence: CASSQSLGLAGGRTYNEQFF. Here the CDR3 DNA reads TGTGCCAGCAGCCAGAGTCTGGGACTAGCGGGAGGAAGAACCTACAATGAGCAGTTCTTC.

The CDR3 DNA follows: TGCGCCAGCAGCGACGCTGGCGGGGGGGCCAGTGAGCAGTTCTTC. It is translated as CASSDAGGGASEQFF. This sequence joins TRBV5-1 and TRBJ2-1, with TRBD2 matching over 9 bases. Germline CDR1 is SGHRS and CDR2 is YFSETQ. The CDR3 covers 15 residues. Losses at the gene ends were 4 bases for V and 9 bases for J; bases not matched to a gene: 11. Variable domain in full (rest from reference TRBV5-1 and TRBJ2-1): KAGVTQTPRYLIKTRGQQVTLSCSPISGHRSVSWYQQTPGQGLQFLFEYFSETQRNKGNFPGRFSGRQFSNSRSEMNVSTLELGDSALYLCASSDAGGGASEQFFGPGTRLTVL.